The clone carrying this T cell receptor beta chain was counted between two and nine times. Its antigen remains unknown. Compared with germline, one end of the junction differs, possibly owing to a read error. Across 18 months, stable Graves' hyperthyroidism was marked by no progression to ophthalmopathy. A roughly 10 ml volume of fresh peripheral blood provided the PBMCs. The entry originates in a study of T cells in Graves' hyperthyroidism and ophthalmopathy. From RNA transcripts, TCR beta CDR3 regions were amplified. Using the HTBI primer set, a first-round RT-PCR was run on the TCR CDR3. A single record per CDR3 protein comes from TCRdb applying MiXCR to the multiplex PCR reads. The table records about 550,000 distinct CDR3 sequences, less than 25% of them present only once. Study-wide points: Classification by a 13 V-J model distinguished ophthalmopathy from stable hyperthyroidism. Most expanded thyroid clonotypes above 0.001 also appeared in blood.

The sample taken for sequencing was blood. This TCR was sampled from a man aged 18 to 35 with Graves' hyperthyroidism.

CDR3 sequence reads: CASSLTSGGINTGELCF. CDR3 in DNA: TGTGCCAGCAGCCTAACCTCAGGGGGAATCAACACCGGGGAGCTGTGTTTT. This sequence joins TRBV6-1 and TRBJ2-2; 7 nucleotides match TRBD1. Germline-derived CDR1 and CDR2 are MNHNS and SASEGT. The length of the CDR3 is 17 residues.